The sequence of this TCR beta chain was determined in a study of T cell responses to AZD1222 COVID-19 vaccine. Overall study findings and caveats: A rise in Spike-specific TCR breadth and depth followed two AZD1222 doses.

Sequenced by immunoSEQ multiplex PCR; TCRdb stores in-frame clones only, minus some. The sample comprises around 80,000 clones, 85% to 95% of which are singletons, and around 5.3% rests with the top ten. Germline assignment: CDR1 LNHDA and CDR2 SQIVND (reference sequence). Trimming removed 0 bases from V and 9 bases from J; junction bases left unmatched: 4. There are 14 residues in the CDR3. Of note for this clone: Its matching antigen is unknown.

The input for sequencing was peripheral blood, taken on day 0 of AZD1222 vaccination. This receptor was obtained from an adult in good health. The J gene is TRBJ2-1, the V gene TRBV19; 8 bases are a match to TRBD2. In nucleotides, the CDR3 is TGTGCCAGTAGTATAGATAACGCGGGGGGTGAGCAGTTCTTC. Residues: CASSIDNAGGEQFF.